Each of the 25 T cell receptor beta chains below was sequenced from the same sample in a study of cytomegalovirus exposure and HLA in healthy donors. This PCR relied on a set of 60 Vbeta primers and 13 Jbeta primers. Sequencing was performed with immunoSEQ multiplex PCR; in TCRdb, only in-frame clones are kept and a portion is missing. The sample lists about 99,000 clones; 79% were seen once. Sequencing was done on a sample of PBMCs. The receptors derive from a man aged 50-60 years in good health and CMV-seropositive.

The chain uses TRBV11-3 and TRBJ2-5; the D gene is possibly TRBD2 (6 bases). V lost 5 bases and J 4 bases, leaving 11 bases between the germline ends. This CDR3 has 13 residues. Germline CDR1 SGHNT, CDR2 YENEEA. DNA of the CDR3: TGTGCCAGCAGCCCAGGAGGGGCAGAGACCCAGTACTTC. Residues: CASSPGGAETQYF. The full variable domain, with the rest looked up from reference TRBV11-3 and TRBJ2-5, is EAGVVQSPRYKIIEKKQPVAFWCNPISGHNTLYWYLQNLGQGPELLIRYENEEAVDDSQLPKDRFSAERLKGVDSTLKIQPAELGDSAVYLCASSPGGAETQYFGPGTRLLVL.

This chain joins TRBV5-1 and TRBJ2-2; no clear D. Deletions cut 1 base from V and 5 bases from J, with 9 bases between. The CDR3 consists of 14 residues. CDR1 and CDR2 (germline): SGHRS, YFSETQ. DNA for the CDR3: TGCGCCAGCAGCTTGTTGCGTCTTACCGGGGAGCTGTTTTTT. Its protein product is CASSLLRLTGELFF.

The chain is built from TRBV7-9 and TRBJ2-1; D remains ambiguous. There are 15 residues in the CDR3. V lost 1 base to trimming and J lost 0 bases, with 7 bases between them. Germline V gives CDR1 SEHNR, CDR2 FQNEAQ (reference sequence). CDR3 sequence reads: CASSLEWSSYNEQFF. CDR3 coding DNA: TGTGCCAGCAGCTTAGAGTGGAGCTCCTACAATGAGCAGTTCTTC.

This chain links TRBV7-6 with TRBJ2-1; TRBD2 agrees at 10 bases. V lost 5 bases and J lost 5; bases outside the gene matches: 6. The CDR3 spans 15 residues. In germline, CDR1 is SGHVS, CDR2 FNYEAQ. CDR3 sequence (DNA): TGTGCCAGCAGCAACCTAGCGGGAGCCCACAATGAGCAGTTCTTC. It specifies CASSNLAGAHNEQFF.

The chain is built from TRBV6-5 and TRBJ1-6; no clear D. Per germline, CDR1 MNHEY and CDR2 SVGAGI. V lost 10 bases and J 0 bases, leaving 4 bases between the germline ends. The CDR3 runs to 12 residues. CDR3 sequence (DNA): TGTGCCACCCGCTCCTATAATTCACCCCTCCACTTT. Encoded protein: CATRSYNSPLHF.

The rearrangement links TRBV14 to TRBJ2-4; TRBD1 matches 8 bases. The length of the CDR3 is 15 residues. The germline gives CDR1 SGHDN, CDR2 FVKESK. The V and J ends lost 2 bases and 5 bases, in that order; junction bases with no gene match: 5. The CDR3 loop is CASSQRTGFQNIQYF. The CDR3 region has the DNA TGTGCCAGCAGCCAAAGGACAGGGTTTCAAAACATTCAGTACTTC.

The chain employs TRBV2 and TRBJ2-5, with D perhaps matching TRBD1 (6 bases). The CDR3 is 15 residues long. CDR1 SNHLY and CDR2 FYNNEI come from the germline V gene. V lost 0 bases and J lost 5, with 13 bases in between. The CDR3 bases are TGTGCCAGCAGTGAAGCCCAGGGGTTCGGGGAGACCCAGTACTTC. It codes for CASSEAQGFGETQYF.

The rearrangement links TRBV27 to TRBJ1-5; weak D call: TRBD1 (5 bases). V lost 8 bases and J lost 2, with 13 bases in between. The CDR3 has 14 amino acids. Germline values: CDR1 MNHEY, CDR2 SMNVEV (reference sequence). DNA for the CDR3: TGTGCCAGCTCCTCCTGGGGGGGCAATCAGCCCCAGCATTTT. Translating gives CASSSWGGNQPQHF.

V gene TRBV6-5 combines with J gene TRBJ2-1; 8 bases agree with TRBD1. With 6 bases clipped from V and 3 bases from J, the junction kept 4 bases outside the gene matches. Germline lookup yields CDR1 MNHEY and CDR2 SVGAGI. The CDR3 loop spans 14 amino acids. The CDR3 is CASSPGQGYNEQFF. The CDR3 DNA is TGTGCCAGCAGCCCCGGACAGGGCTACAATGAGCAGTTCTTC.

The rearrangement joins TRBV28 to TRBJ2-5, with a weak D call TRBD2 (6 bases). V was shortened by 5 bases and J by 3 bases, with 19 bases between the two germline ends. The length of the CDR3 is 16 residues. Germline CDR1 reads MDHEN; CDR2 reads SYDVKM. The CDR3 DNA is TGTGCCAGCAGTGGGGGAGCGGACTACCTTAAAGAGACCCAGTACTTC. Its translation is CASSGGADYLKETQYF.

The chain couples TRBV6-4 to TRBJ2-2; 13 bases agree with TRBD2. V was pared by 6 bases and J by 6 bases, with 4 bases of the junction left unmatched. The CDR3 is 15 residues long. From germline, CDR1 is MRHNA and CDR2 SNTAGT. The CDR3 protein is CASRGTSGDSGELFF. Here the CDR3 DNA reads TGTGCCAGCAGAGGGACTAGCGGGGATTCCGGGGAGCTGTTTTTT.

The chain links TRBV6-5 to TRBJ1-2; possibly TRBD1 for D (6 bases). The CDR3 runs to 12 residues. The germline V gene has CDR1 MNHEY and CDR2 SVGAGI. V dropped 10 bases and J dropped 2 bases, with 11 bases sitting between them. The CDR3 loop is CATQGRNYGYTF. CDR3 nucleotides: TGTGCCACCCAGGGGCGGAACTATGGCTACACCTTC.

The chain employs TRBV10-3 and TRBJ2-2; TRBD2 matches 10 bases. Germline-derived CDR1 and CDR2 are ENHRY and SYGVKD. V lost 7 bases and J lost 2; bases outside the gene matches: 7. The CDR3 has 16 amino acids. CDR3 DNA sequence: TGTGCCATCAAGAATACTAGCGGGGTTAACACCGGGGAGCTGTTTTTT. Translation: CAIKNTSGVNTGELFF.

The J gene is TRBJ2-5, the V gene TRBV5-1; 9 bases are a match to TRBD2. The J call is doubtful: the DNA matches TRBJ2-7 better. Germline V gene data show CDR1 as SGHRS and CDR2 as YFSETQ. There are 15 residues in the CDR3. CDR3 region: CASSLAASGIYEQYF. The CDR3 DNA follows: TGCGCCAGCAGCTTGGCGGCTAGCGGGATCTACGAGCAGTACTTC.

The CDR3 here is CAISEQGASSQNYGYTF. CDR3 DNA sequence: TGTGCCATCAGTGAGCAGGGGGCAAGTTCTCAGAACTATGGCTACACCTTC. The chain has TRBV10-3 and TRBJ1-2, with 8 bases lining up with TRBD1. This CDR3 has 17 residues. The germline gives CDR1 ENHRY, CDR2 SYGVKD. V lost 2 bases to trimming and J lost 2 bases; unmatched junction nucleotides: 10.

The rearrangement links TRBV7-2 to TRBJ1-2; possible D gene TRBD1, 6 bases. Germline CDR1 is SGHTA and CDR2 is FQGNSA. The CDR3 totals 16 residues. V lost 0 bases, J lost 4 bases, and 15 bases lay in between. The DNA for the CDR3 is TGTGCCAGCAGCTTAGCTGGCAGGGGAGCCTCCTATGGCTACACCTTC. Translation gives CASSLAGRGASYGYTF.

This clone appeared once. V gene TRBV7-8 combines with J gene TRBJ2-1; 7 nucleotides align to TRBD1. V dropped 1 base and J dropped 1; count of bases not matched to a gene: 7. This CDR3 has 17 amino acids. CDR1 SGHVS and CDR2 FQNEAQ come from the germline V gene. For the CDR3, the DNA is TGTGCCAGCAGCTTAGAAAATGGCAGGGGGTCCTACAATGAGCAGTTCTTC. It codes for CASSLENGRGSYNEQFF.

This chain links TRBV6-5 with TRBJ2-7; 8 bases match TRBD1. There are 14 residues in the CDR3. With V trimmed by 2 bases and J by 3 bases, 3 bases remained unmatched. Germline CDR1 and CDR2: MNHEY and SVGAGI. The DNA for the CDR3 is TGTGCCAGCAGTTACGCGACAGGGGACTACGAGCAGTACTTC. As protein: CASSYATGDYEQYF.

This chain connects TRBV11-1 to TRBJ1-1; D is undetermined. V shed 5 bases and J shed 3 bases, with 10 bases lying between them. The CDR3 sequence is 13 residues long. The germline V gene encodes CDR1 SGHAT and CDR2 FQDESV (reference sequence). The DNA of the CDR3 is TGTGCCAGCAGCGTAGATCTAGACACTGAAGCTTTCTTT. Protein product: CASSVDLDTEAFF. Drawing the rest from reference TRBV11-1 and TRBJ1-1, the complete variable domain is EAEVAQSPRYKITEKSQAVAFWCDPISGHATLYWYRQILGQGPELLVQFQDESVVDDSQLPKDRFSAERLKGVDSTLKIQPAELGDSAMYLCASSVDLDTEAFFGQGTRLTVV.

The rearrangement joins TRBV7-2 to TRBJ1-6; D remains unclear. This CDR3 comprises 15 residues. Trimming removed 2 bases from V and 8 bases from J, with 13 bases in between. CDR1 is SGHTA and CDR2 is FQGNSA in the germline V gene. CDR3 sequence: CASSLTLLQDSPLHF. The CDR3 nucleotides read TGTGCCAGCAGCTTAACTTTACTTCAGGATTCACCCCTCCACTTT.

The chain combines TRBV28 with TRBJ1-5; D ambiguous. From germline, CDR1 is MDHEN and CDR2 SYDVKM. This CDR3 comprises 14 residues. V lost 7 bases to trimming and J lost 7 bases, with 17 bases between them. In DNA, the CDR3 is TGTGCCAGCATCCGAGACCGGGTCGTCCAGCCCCAGCATTTT. Residues: CASIRDRVVQPQHF.

By share of the sample, this clone is medium-sized. The genes are TRBV10-1 and TRBJ1-2; D gene ambiguous. Germline CDR1 and CDR2: WNHNN and SYGVQD (reference sequence). Trimming shortened V by 1 base and J by 5 bases, and 8 bases separated the two germline ends. The CDR3 length is 13 residues. The CDR3 spells CASSEYTEYGYTF. The CDR3 nucleotides are TGCGCCAGCAGTGAGTACACAGAATATGGCTACACCTTC.

The gene calls are TRBV4-1 and TRBJ1-2; no definite D call. Germline CDR1 and CDR2: MGHRA and YSYEKL. The CDR3 runs to 15 residues. V was shortened by 0 bases and J by 3 bases, with 11 bases between the two germline ends. The DNA of the CDR3 is TGCGCCAGCAGCCAAGAAGGCCGGGGTGACTATGGCTACACCTTC. Its translation is CASSQEGRGDYGYTF.

The chain combines TRBV30 with TRBJ1-3; the match to TRBD1 covers 8 bases. The CDR3 is 15 residues long. Germline CDR1 and CDR2: GTSNPN and SVGIG (reference sequence). V trimming: 6 bases; J trimming: 1 base; junction bases outside the gene matches: 8. CDR3 nucleotide sequence: TGTGCCTGTTGGACAGGGAGAGGTTCTGGAAACACCATATATTTT. Its protein is CACWTGRGSGNTIYF.

The chain has TRBV2 and TRBJ2-5; tentative D call: TRBD1 (6 bases). The DNA end is more similar to TRBJ2-7, so the J call may be wrong. Germline CDR1 and CDR2: SNHLY and FYNNEI. CDR3 length: 15 amino acids. CDR3 nucleotide sequence: TGTGCCAGCAGGGATCCACCAGGGGTAGGGTACGAGCAGTACTTC. Protein: CASRDPPGVGYEQYF.